This T cell receptor (beta chain) was captured in a study of blood T cells in healthy people across ages. Including both end residues, the CDR3 is 14 amino acids long. Per the germline V gene, CDR1 is SQVTM and CDR2 is ANQGSEA. Sample donors were healthy Caucasian individuals that came from Russia, aged roughly 6 to 95. Donors each provided about 10 milliliters of peripheral blood. A second PCR, run for about 7 to 11 cycles, used a sample-barcoded 5' primer plus a J-beta primer mix. MiXCR, applied by TCRdb to the 5' RACE reads, yields one record per CDR3 protein. The sample contains about 1,500,000 distinct CDR3 sequences, about 28% of which appear only once. As for this clonotype: Likely a read error: the CDR3 ends without its conserved phenylalanine or tryptophan. The limits of the CDR3 on the DNA are not certain, so only TCRdb's listed CDR3 is given.

The clonotype comes from a woman in her thirties in good health. What was sequenced was blood. The chain carries TRBV29-1 and TRBJ2-5; the tabulated D call, TRBD1, remains unverified against the DNA. The CDR3 spells CSVEGGWTDYTFGS.